This TCR beta chain was observed in a study of regulatory and conventional T cells in RAG deficiency. Blood CD4+ CD25-low CD127-high conventional T cells supplied the genomic DNA template. Note on this clone: What it binds is not known.

Generated by immunoSEQ multiplex PCR, the TCRdb table keeps only in-frame clones and is missing some. The sample carries 25,000 to 35,000 clones, roughly 96% recorded once. Findings of the study overall: These Omenn syndrome Treg sorts may hold peripherally activated cells instead. RAG-deficient patients showed markedly lower Shannon entropy and higher Simpson indices than control T-cell subsets. Other subsets showed about 10-fold reductions, but Treg unique TCR beta sequences fell roughly 100-fold in these patients.

Germline loops: CDR1 SGHRS, CDR2 YFSETQ. CDR3 length: 14 amino acids. The V gene lost 2 bases and the J gene lost 0 bases, with 8 bases spanning the gap. This sample was also put to use in a study of regulatory T cells. That source notes: The PCR used 52 TRBV and 13 TRBJ primers. In patients, unique TRB V-J pairs were restricted and V/J usage skewed, especially in Tregs.

The sample consisted of CD25- CD4+ T cells sorted from blood. The rearrangement joins TRBV5-1 to TRBJ1-1; a weak D match, TRBD1 (5 bases). The origin of this receptor is a human donor in good health. This chain's CDR3 is CASSLGHLNTEAFF. The CDR3 DNA follows: TGCGCCAGCAGCTTAGGACACCTGAACACTGAAGCTTTCTTT.